This TCR beta chain is drawn from a study of blood T cells in healthy people across ages. As concerns this clonotype: Antigen: not known.

Per sample, at least 5.5 micrograms of total RNA were extracted. Notes on the study in general: Aged donors had fewer naive CD4+ cells and lower diversity than long-lived donors. CMV status of donors was unknown, possibly confounding expanded clonotype changes. Naive T cell percentage strongly correlated with TCR beta diversity.

Germline-derived CDR1 and CDR2 are LGHNA and YSLEER. Trimming cost V 0 bases and J 2 bases; bases outside gene matches: 12. This CDR3 comprises 19 residues. PCR was performed a second time for 7 to 11 cycles using a sample-barcoded 5' primer and a J-beta primer mix. MiXCR, run by TCRdb on the 5' RACE reads, gives a single entry per CDR3 protein. The table records approximately 880,000 distinct CDR3 sequences, roughly 50% of them present only once. The J gene is TRBJ2-3, the V gene TRBV4-3; the match to TRBD2 covers 9 bases. Sequencing was done on a sample of blood. The clonotype comes from a young man in good health. CDR3 nucleotide sequence: TGCGCCAGCAGCCAAGAACCGGTCGGGGTAGCGGGAGTCACAGATACGCAGTATTTT. Protein product: CASSQEPVGVAGVTDTQYF.